The clone carrying this TCR beta chain was seen only a few times. The antigen remains unidentified. Method: immunoSEQ multiplex PCR; TCRdb's copy keeps in-frame clones and lacks some. The sample carries 12,000 or so clones, around three fifths recorded once. The sample comes from a study of chemoradiotherapy in HPV16-positive cancers. At the level of the study: Candidate HPV-specific T-cell clones and common TCR motifs came from functional assays in a couple of HPV16-positive patients. General study findings and limits: Candidate HPV-specific clones and E7-related TCR motifs grew in tumor during treatment.

Germline CDR1 is SGHRS and CDR2 is YFSETQ. The CDR3 sequence is 12 residues long. V was cut by 6 bases and J by 1 base, with 7 bases left in between. The clonotype originates from a human donor with HPV-associated anogenital cancer. The V call is TRBV5-1, the J call TRBJ1-1, with a weak D call TRBD1 (5 bases). Sampling took place from a patient who underwent chemoradiotherapy. The CDR3 reads CASKTANTEAFF. Written as DNA, the CDR3 is TGCGCCAGCAAGACAGCGAACACTGAAGCTTTCTTT.